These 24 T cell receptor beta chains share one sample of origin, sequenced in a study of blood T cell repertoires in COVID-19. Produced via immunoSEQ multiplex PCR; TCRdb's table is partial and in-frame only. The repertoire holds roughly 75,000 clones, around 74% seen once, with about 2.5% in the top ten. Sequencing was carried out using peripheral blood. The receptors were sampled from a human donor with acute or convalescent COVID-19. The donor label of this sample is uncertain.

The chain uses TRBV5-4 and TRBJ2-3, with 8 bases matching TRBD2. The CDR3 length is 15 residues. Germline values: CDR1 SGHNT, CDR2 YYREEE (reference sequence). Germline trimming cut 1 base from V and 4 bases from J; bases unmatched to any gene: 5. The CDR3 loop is CASSLRTSLADTQYF. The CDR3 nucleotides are TGTGCCAGCAGCTTGCGGACTAGCCTCGCAGATACGCAGTATTTT.

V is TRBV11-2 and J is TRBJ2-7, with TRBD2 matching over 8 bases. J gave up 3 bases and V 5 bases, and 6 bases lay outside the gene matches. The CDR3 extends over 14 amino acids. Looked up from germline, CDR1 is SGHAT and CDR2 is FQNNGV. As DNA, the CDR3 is TGTGCCAGCAGCCGGGGGGGTGCGGGCTACGAGCAGTACTTC. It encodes CASSRGGAGYEQYF.

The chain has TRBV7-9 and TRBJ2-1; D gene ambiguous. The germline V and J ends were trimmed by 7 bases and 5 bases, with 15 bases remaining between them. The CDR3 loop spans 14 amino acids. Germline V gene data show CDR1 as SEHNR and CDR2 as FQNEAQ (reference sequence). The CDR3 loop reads CASTPTQVHNEQFF. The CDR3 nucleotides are TGTGCCAGCACCCCTACCCAGGTTCACAATGAGCAGTTCTTC. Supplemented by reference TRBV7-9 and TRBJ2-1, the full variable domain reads DTGVSQNPRHKITKRGQNVTFRCDPISEHNRLYWYRQTLGQGPEFLTYFQNEAQLEKSRLLSDRFSAERPKGSFSTLEIQRTEQGDSAMYLCASTPTQVHNEQFFGPGTRLTVL.

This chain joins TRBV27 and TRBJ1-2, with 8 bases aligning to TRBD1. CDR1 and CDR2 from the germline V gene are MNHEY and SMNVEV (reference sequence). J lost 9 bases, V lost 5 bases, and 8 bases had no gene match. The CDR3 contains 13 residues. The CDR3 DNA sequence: TGTGCCAGCAGTCACGGACAGGGCCGTAGCTACACCTTC. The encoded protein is CASSHGQGRSYTF.

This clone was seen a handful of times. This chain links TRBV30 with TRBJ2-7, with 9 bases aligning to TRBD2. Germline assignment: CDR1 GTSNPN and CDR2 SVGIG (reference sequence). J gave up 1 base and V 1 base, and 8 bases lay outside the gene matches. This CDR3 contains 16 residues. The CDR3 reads CAWSGGSGRPSYEQYF. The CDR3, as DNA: TGTGCCTGGAGTGGGGGGAGCGGGAGGCCTTCCTACGAGCAGTACTTC.

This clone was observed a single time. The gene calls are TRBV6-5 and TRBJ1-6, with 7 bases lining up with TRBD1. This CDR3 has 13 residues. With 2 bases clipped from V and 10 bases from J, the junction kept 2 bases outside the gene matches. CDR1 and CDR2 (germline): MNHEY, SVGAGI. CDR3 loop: CASSYTGDSPLHF. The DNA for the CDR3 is TGTGCCAGCAGTTACACAGGGGACTCACCCCTCCACTTT.

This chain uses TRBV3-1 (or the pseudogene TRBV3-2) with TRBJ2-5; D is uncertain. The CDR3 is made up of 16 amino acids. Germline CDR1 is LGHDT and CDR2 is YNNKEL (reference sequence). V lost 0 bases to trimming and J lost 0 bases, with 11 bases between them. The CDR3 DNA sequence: TGTGCCAGCAGCCAAGAATCTAGGCTAGACCAAGAGACCCAGTACTTC. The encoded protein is CASSQESRLDQETQYF.

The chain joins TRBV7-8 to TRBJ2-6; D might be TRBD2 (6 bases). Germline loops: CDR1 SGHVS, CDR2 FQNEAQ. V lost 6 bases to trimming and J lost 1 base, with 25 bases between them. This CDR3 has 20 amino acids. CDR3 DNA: TGTGCCAGCAGGATCACCGCTCTCGGGAGAAGCGGGTCTGGGGCCAACGTCCTGACTTTC. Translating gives CASRITALGRSGSGANVLTF.

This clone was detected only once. The CDR3 DNA reads TGTGCCAGCAGCCCCTTACAGGGTTCTGGAAACACCATATATTTT. It translates to CASSPLQGSGNTIYF. This chain connects TRBV11-2 to TRBJ1-3; tentative D call: TRBD1 (6 bases). Trimming shortened V by 5 bases and J by 1 base, and 12 bases separated the two germline ends. Looked up from germline, CDR1 is SGHAT and CDR2 is FQNNGV. CDR3 length equals 15 residues.

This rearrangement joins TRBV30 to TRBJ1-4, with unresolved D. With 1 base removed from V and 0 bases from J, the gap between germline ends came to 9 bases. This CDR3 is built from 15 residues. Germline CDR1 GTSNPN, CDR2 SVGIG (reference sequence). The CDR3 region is CAWSELLATNEKLFF. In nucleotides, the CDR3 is TGTGCCTGGAGTGAGCTACTTGCAACTAATGAAAAACTGTTTTTT. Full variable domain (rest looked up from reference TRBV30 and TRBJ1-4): SQTIHQWPATLVQPVGSPLSLECTVEGTSNPNLYWYRQAAGRGLQLLFYSVGIGQISSEVPQNLSASRPQDRQFILSSKKLLLSDSGFYLCAWSELLATNEKLFFGSGTQLSVL.

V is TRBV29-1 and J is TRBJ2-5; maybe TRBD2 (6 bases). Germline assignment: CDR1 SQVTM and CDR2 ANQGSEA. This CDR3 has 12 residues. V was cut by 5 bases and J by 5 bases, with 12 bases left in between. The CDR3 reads CSVMRGRETQYF. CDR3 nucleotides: TGCAGCGTTATGCGGGGTCGGGAGACCCAGTACTTC.

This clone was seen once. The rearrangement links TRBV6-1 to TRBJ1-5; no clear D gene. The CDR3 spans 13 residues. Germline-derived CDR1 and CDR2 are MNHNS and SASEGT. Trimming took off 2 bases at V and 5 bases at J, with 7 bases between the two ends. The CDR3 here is CASSERRDQPQHF. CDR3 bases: TGTGCCAGCAGTGAAAGGAGGGATCAGCCCCAGCATTTT.

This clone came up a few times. In nucleotides, the CDR3 is TGTGCCAGCAGTTACTCTGCAACTAGCGGGATATACAATGAGCAGTTCTTC. Protein: CASSYSATSGIYNEQFF. This chain uses TRBV6-2 or TRBV6-3 with TRBJ2-1; 10 bases align to TRBD2. This CDR3 has 17 amino acids. Losses at the gene ends were 0 bases for V and 4 bases for J; bases not matched to a gene: 6. Germline CDR1 is MNHEY and CDR2 is SVGEGT.

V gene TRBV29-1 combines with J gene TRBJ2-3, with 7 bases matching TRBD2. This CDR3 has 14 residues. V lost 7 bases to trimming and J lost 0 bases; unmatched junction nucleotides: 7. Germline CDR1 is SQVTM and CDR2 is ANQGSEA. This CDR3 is CSAERGSSTDTQYF. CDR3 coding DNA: TGCAGCGCCGAGCGGGGTTCTAGCACAGATACGCAGTATTTT.

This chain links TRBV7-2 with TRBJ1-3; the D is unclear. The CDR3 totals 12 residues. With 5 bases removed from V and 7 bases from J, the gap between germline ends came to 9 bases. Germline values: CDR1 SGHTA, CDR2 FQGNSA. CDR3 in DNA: TGTGCCAGCAGCCCCCGCGGGAACACCATATATTTT. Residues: CASSPRGNTIYF.

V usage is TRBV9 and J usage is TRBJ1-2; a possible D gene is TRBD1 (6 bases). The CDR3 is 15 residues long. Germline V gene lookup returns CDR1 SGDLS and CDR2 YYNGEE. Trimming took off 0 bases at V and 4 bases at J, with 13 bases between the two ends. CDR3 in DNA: TGTGCCAGCAGCGTAGCCGGGACATCCTCCTATGGCTACACCTTC. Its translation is CASSVAGTSSYGYTF.

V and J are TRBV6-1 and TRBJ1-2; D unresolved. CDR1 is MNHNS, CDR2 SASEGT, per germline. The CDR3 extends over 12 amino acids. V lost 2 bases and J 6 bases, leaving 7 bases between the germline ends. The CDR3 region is CASSELQDGYTF. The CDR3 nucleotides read TGTGCCAGCAGTGAACTGCAGGATGGCTACACCTTC.

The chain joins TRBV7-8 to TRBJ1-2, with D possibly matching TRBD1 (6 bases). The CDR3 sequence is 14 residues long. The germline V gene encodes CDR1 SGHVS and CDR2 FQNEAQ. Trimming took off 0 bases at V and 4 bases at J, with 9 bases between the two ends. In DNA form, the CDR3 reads TGTGCCAGCAGCTTAGCTGACAGGACCTATGGCTACACCTTC. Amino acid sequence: CASSLADRTYGYTF.

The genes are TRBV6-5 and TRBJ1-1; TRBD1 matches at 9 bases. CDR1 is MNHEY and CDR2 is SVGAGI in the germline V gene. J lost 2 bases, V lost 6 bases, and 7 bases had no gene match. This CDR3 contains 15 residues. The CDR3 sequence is CASRRRQGGNTEAFF. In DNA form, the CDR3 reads TGTGCCAGCAGGCGTCGACAGGGGGGAAACACTGAAGCTTTCTTT.

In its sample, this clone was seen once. The CDR3 region is CAISERGSLGQFF. The DNA for the CDR3 is TGTGCCATCAGTGAGCGGGGGAGCCTTGGGCAGTTCTTC. The chain has TRBV10-3 and TRBJ2-1, with a possible D match to TRBD2 (6 bases). Germline V gives CDR1 ENHRY, CDR2 SYGVKD. The CDR3 is 13 residues long. Trimming pared 2 bases from V and 12 bases from J, leaving 14 bases between.

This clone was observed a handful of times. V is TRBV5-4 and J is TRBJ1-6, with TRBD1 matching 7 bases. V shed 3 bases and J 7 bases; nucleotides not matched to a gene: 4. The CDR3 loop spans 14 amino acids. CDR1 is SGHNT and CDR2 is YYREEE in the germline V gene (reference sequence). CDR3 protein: CASSSEGANSPLHF. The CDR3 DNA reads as TGTGCCAGCAGCTCCGAGGGGGCAAATTCACCCCTCCACTTT.

Here the CDR3 DNA reads TGTGCCAGCAACCCGGGGGGGAAACCGTCCTTGGATACGCAGTATTTT. It codes for CASNPGGKPSLDTQYF. This chain uses TRBV6-6 with TRBJ2-3, with 8 bases lining up with TRBD2. The CDR3 is 16 amino acids. After removal of 7 bases from V and 6 bases from J, the junction contained 15 bases not matched to a gene. Germline values: CDR1 MNHNY, CDR2 SVGAGI (reference sequence).

CDR3 in amino acids: CASAAPPEASSYNSPLHF. In DNA form, the CDR3 reads TGTGCCAGTGCGGCCCCACCGGAGGCGAGCTCCTATAATTCACCCCTCCACTTT. The genes are TRBV19 and TRBJ1-6; unclear D gene. CDR3 length: 18 residues. Trimming cost V 8 bases and J 0 bases, with 20 bases left between them. The V gene's germline CDR1 is LNHDA and CDR2 SQIVND (reference sequence).

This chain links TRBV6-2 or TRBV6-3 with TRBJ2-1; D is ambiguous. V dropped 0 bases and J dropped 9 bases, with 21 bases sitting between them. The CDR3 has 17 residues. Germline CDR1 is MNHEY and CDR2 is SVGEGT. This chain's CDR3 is CASSYSIPAHYNGEQFF. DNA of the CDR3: TGTGCCAGCAGTTACTCGATACCCGCCCATTACAATGGTGAGCAGTTCTTC.